This TCR beta chain was retrieved from a study of monozygotic twins with inflammatory bowel disease (dated by TCRdb to between 2019 and 2020). For the wider study: The complete study included around 30 monozygotic twin pairs: 19 IBD-discordant Danish pairs and nine German pairs, of which four were IBD-concordant and five were IBD-discordant. Disease-associated traits were sought mainly through comparisons between IBD patients and their genetically identical healthy co-twins within discordant pairs. Each individual had, on average, about 151 000 unique TCRalpha sequences and 181 000 unique TCRbeta sequences available for analysis.

From each donor, a roughly 2.5 ml peripheral blood sample was drawn into PAXgene tubes and stored at -80 degrees C. Without T cell sorting, total RNA was isolated from whole blood using the PAXgene blood miRNA kit on an automated QIAcube. Deep TCRalpha and TCRbeta repertoire profiling with unique molecular barcoding was performed on peripheral blood of monozygotic twin pairs concordant or discordant for inflammatory bowel disease. Smoking habits were recorded for all twin pairs, with individuals classified as current, former or never smokers. On this clonotype: Its antigen remains undetermined.

CDR1 and CDR2, per the germline V gene, are SGHVS and FQNEAQ. The CDR3, cysteine through phenylalanine, is 13 amino acids long. No coding sequence is recorded. Library generation was performed with 5' RACE. Preparation of each TCR library used 3,000 to 3,500 ng of total RNA. For each sample, cDNA synthesis with SMARTScribe reverse transcriptase was split into eight separate reactions. Unique molecular identifiers containing a 6-nucleotide sample barcode were introduced through template switching during cDNA synthesis. Amplification of TCRalpha and TCRbeta cDNA involved two nested PCRs of 16 and 9 cycles, and each PCR was followed by bead purification. Before amplification, the cDNA was treated with uracil DNA-glycosylase and purified using the QIAquick PCR purification kit. The second PCR was the step at which Illumina TruSeq-compatible adapters and sample-specific barcodes were added. TapeStation and Qubit were used to check library quality and concentration, and roughly 4.6 ng of each library was pooled. Pooled libraries were sequenced on an Illumina HiSeq2500 single-index Rapid Run with 2 x 100 bp reads and custom sequencing primers. Under the source paper's analysis protocol: MiGEC version 1.2.6 was used for UMI-based consensus assembly to correct PCR and sequencing errors. V(D)J alignment, clonotype assembly and CDR3 extraction were performed with MiXCR version 2.1.1. To normalise gene usage, clonotype sharing and MAIT/NKT TCR abundance, the top 1000, 10 000 and 20 000 clonotypes in each sample were analysed. After downsampling to 27 000 UMIs, diversity was calculated as the inverse Simpson index using the vegan R package. Paired Mann-Whitney U tests were applied to discordant twin pairs, with Benjamini-Hochberg correction for multiple testing. Reprocessed by TCRdb, the reads give a single entry per CDR3 protein sequence, without DNA. It is TCRdb's table, rather than the study itself, that gives the V and J calls and clone size. The sample's table covers 200,000 to 250,000 distinct CDR3 sequences. The ten biggest clones cover less than 2% of the sample.

The paper's findings and limits, for the study overall: TCRbeta repertoire diversity, by inverse Simpson index, was decreased in IBD patients compared with their healthy co-twins. Repertoire similarity did not differ between concordant and discordant twins, which could be due to limited statistical power. Different T cell subtypes could not be distinguished in the analysis. No single strong signal or clonotype linked to IBD turned up in the results, so the idea that one exists was not supported. Compared with healthy twins, IBD patients had fewer clonotypes in common with other individuals, a difference most pronounced in patients showing signs of disease activity. Because patients were on differing immunosuppressive treatments, the repertoires may have picked up extra background noise and inter-individual variability.

Sequenced material: blood. This TCR derives from a human donor with ulcerative colitis or Crohn's disease, or a healthy co-twin of an affected twin (not recorded which). The V and J segments used are TRBV7-8 and TRBJ2-1. The CDR3 reads CASSYPWDNEQFF.